One and the same sample provided the 28 T cell receptor beta chains below, sequenced in a study of Ad26.COV2.S vaccination and SARS-CoV-2 variants. Libraries were prepared by immunoSEQ multiplex PCR; TCRdb keeps only in-frame clonotypes and omits some of them. The sample has around 450,000 clones; approximately 92% are singletons. Treatment described: some 19 received Ad26.COV2.S at low or high dose, single or two shots; about 5 received placebo; per-sample allocation not given. Sample collection was performed on day 63 after the first vaccine or placebo injection. This specimen consisted of peripheral blood, obtained in a trial of Ad26.COV2.S vaccine versus placebo. The receptors were gathered from a person aged 18-65 years who received the Ad26.COV2.S COVID-19 vaccine or a placebo.

The rearrangement links TRBV5-1 to TRBJ2-1; D is uncertain. This CDR3 contains 14 residues. V was trimmed by 0 bases and J by 4 bases, leaving 8 bases between them. The germline CDR1 and CDR2 sequences are SGHRS and YFSETQ. CDR3 in DNA: TGCGCCAGCAGCTTGGAGGCTCTTTACAATGAGCAGTTCTTC. Amino acid sequence: CASSLEALYNEQFF.

The V and J genes are TRBV21-1 and TRBJ2-1; TRBD2, the table's D call, was not compared with the DNA. TRBV21-1 is designated a pseudogene. This CDR3 contains 18 residues. CDR3 sequence reads: CASSKALSRDHSYNEQFF. DNA for the CDR3: TGTGCCAGCAGCAAAGCGCTGAGTCGGGATCACTCCTACAATGAGCAGTTCTTC.

The chain links TRBV9 to TRBJ1-1; D is unclear. The germline V gene encodes CDR1 SGDLS and CDR2 YYNGEE. Trimming took off 0 bases at V and 3 bases at J, with 9 bases between the two ends. The CDR3 covers 14 residues. The CDR3 sequence: CASSVDLADTEAFF. The CDR3, as DNA: TGTGCCAGCAGCGTAGACCTTGCGGACACTGAAGCTTTCTTT.

The V gene is TRBV27, the J gene TRBJ2-3; no definite D call. The germline V gene encodes CDR1 MNHEY and CDR2 SMNVEV (reference sequence). Trimming pared 0 bases from V and 0 bases from J, leaving 10 bases between. The CDR3 runs 16 residues. This CDR3 reads CASSLSSRSSTDTQYF. CDR3 nucleotide sequence: TGTGCCAGCAGTTTATCTAGCCGCTCTAGCACAGATACGCAGTATTTT.

The J gene is TRBJ2-2, the V gene TRBV6-5, with TRBD1 matching 7 bases. Per the germline V gene, CDR1 is MNHEY and CDR2 is SVGAGI. The trim removed 0 bases at V and 4 bases at J, leaving 5 bases unmatched. This CDR3 has 16 residues. The CDR3 protein is CASSYSMRQGTGELFF. The CDR3 DNA reads TGTGCCAGCAGTTACTCGATGAGACAGGGCACCGGGGAGCTGTTTTTT.

The rearrangement uses TRBV6-5 and TRBJ2-2; either TRBD1 or TRBD2 may supply D (6 bases each). With 5 bases removed from V and 6 bases from J, the gap between germline ends came to 13 bases. This CDR3 has 14 residues. Germline assignment: CDR1 MNHEY and CDR2 SVGAGI. The CDR3 nucleotides are TGTGCCAGCAGTCCCCTGGGGGGCGCCGGGGAGCTGTTTTTT. This encodes CASSPLGGAGELFF.

The rearrangement uses TRBV15 and TRBJ1-5, with TRBD1 identical over 9 bases. Germline-derived CDR1 and CDR2 are LNHNV and YYDKDF (reference sequence). The CDR3 is 16 residues long. Trimming removed 3 bases from V and 5 bases from J; junction bases left unmatched: 8. The CDR3 nucleotides are TGTGCCACCAGCAGGAAAGGACAGGGGATTGATCAGCCCCAGCATTTT. Its translation is CATSRKGQGIDQPQHF.

This sequence joins TRBV10-3 and TRBJ2-3, with D possibly TRBD2 on 5 matching bases. V gave up 10 bases and J gave up 0 bases, with 14 bases separating them. Per the germline V gene, CDR1 is ENHRY and CDR2 is SYGVKD. The CDR3 sequence is 14 residues long. The CDR3 coding sequence is TGTGCCACCGGGATTGGGGAGAGCACAGATACGCAGTATTTT. It is translated as CATGIGESTDTQYF.

The chain couples TRBV10-3 to TRBJ2-7, with D maybe TRBD1 (6 bases). Germline CDR1 and CDR2: ENHRY and SYGVKD. The CDR3 length is 12 residues. V dropped 11 bases and J dropped 3 bases, with 14 bases sitting between them. CDR3 loop: CAGDIPDYEQYF. CDR3 in DNA: TGTGCCGGGGACATACCCGACTACGAGCAGTACTTC.

The chain couples TRBV5-6 to TRBJ2-2; 9 bases line up with TRBD2. Trimming took 0 bases from V and 5 from J; bases not matched to a gene: 5. Germline V lookup: CDR1 SGHDT, CDR2 YYEEEE. The CDR3 length is 16 residues. This CDR3 is CASSLGSGRRTGELFF. CDR3 in DNA: TGTGCCAGCAGCTTGGGTAGCGGGAGACGTACCGGGGAGCTGTTTTTT.

The rearrangement links TRBV21-1 to TRBJ1-1. TRBV21-1 is designated a pseudogene. The CDR3 extends over 14 amino acids. The CDR3 nucleotides are TGTGCCAGCAGCAAAGTGAGGGTTATCGCTGAAGCTTTCTTT. The encoded protein is CASSKVRVIAEAFF.

V usage is TRBV18 and J usage is TRBJ1-3; 7 nucleotides match TRBD1. CDR3 length: 15 residues. Trimming removed 5 bases from V and 0 bases from J; junction bases left unmatched: 4. CDR1 and CDR2 from the germline V gene are KGHSH and LQKENI. The CDR3 loop is CASSDRDSSGNTIYF. CDR3 nucleotides: TGTGCCAGCTCAGACCGGGACAGCTCTGGAAACACCATATATTTT.

The genes are TRBV5-1 and TRBJ1-2; tentatively, D is TRBD1 (5 bases). Per the germline V gene, CDR1 is SGHRS and CDR2 is YFSETQ. V lost 4 bases and J 6 bases, leaving 10 bases between the germline ends. The length of the CDR3 is 12 residues. CDR3 nucleotide sequence: TGCGCCAGCAGCGGGGGATATCATGGCTACACCTTC. Its translation: CASSGGYHGYTF.

This clone was observed once. The chain recombines TRBV12-3 or TRBV12-4 with TRBJ1-1; D is uncertain. Deletions cut 7 bases from V and 3 bases from J, with 12 bases between. The CDR3 contains 13 residues. The CDR3 protein is CASTPPPYTEAFF. The CDR3 DNA sequence: TGTGCCAGCACTCCTCCTCCTTACACTGAAGCTTTCTTT.

A single count supports this clone. This rearrangement joins TRBV5-1 to TRBJ1-3; a weak D match, TRBD1 (6 bases). Per the germline V gene, CDR1 is SGHRS and CDR2 is YFSETQ. There are 15 residues in the CDR3. Trimming stripped 4 bases from V and 0 bases from J, with 11 bases between. The CDR3 loop is CASSRTTGSGNTIYF. The CDR3, as DNA: TGCGCCAGCAGCCGTACGACAGGCTCTGGAAACACCATATATTTT.

The genes are TRBV19 and TRBJ2-7; 7 nucleotides match TRBD2. From germline, CDR1 is LNHDA and CDR2 SQIVND (reference sequence). The V gene end was trimmed by 5 bases and the J gene end by 1 base; junction bases not matched to a gene: 8. The CDR3 length is 15 residues. The CDR3 loop reads CASSQSGVSSYEQYF. CDR3 coding DNA: TGTGCCAGTAGTCAAAGCGGGGTTTCATCCTACGAGCAGTACTTC.

The chain carries TRBV19 and TRBJ1-5; no clear D. There are 14 residues in the CDR3. From germline, CDR1 is LNHDA and CDR2 SQIVND (reference sequence). Trimming took off 6 bases at V and 1 base at J, with 10 bases between the two ends. The CDR3 is CASRLLGSNQPQHF. CDR3 bases: TGTGCCAGTAGACTCCTTGGCAGCAATCAGCCCCAGCATTTT.

V and J are TRBV6-4 and TRBJ2-7, with D perhaps matching TRBD2 (5 bases). The germline V gene encodes CDR1 MRHNA and CDR2 SNTAGT. The CDR3 sequence is 13 residues long. Deletions cut 3 bases from V and 1 base from J, with 7 bases between. For the CDR3, the DNA is TGTGCCAGCAGTGAGGGAGCTTCCTACGAGCAGTACTTC. It is translated as CASSEGASYEQYF.

The chain has TRBV28 and TRBJ1-1, with TRBD1 identical over 8 bases. Germline V gene lookup returns CDR1 MDHEN and CDR2 SYDVKM. The CDR3 extends over 14 amino acids. V was pared by 7 bases and J by 5 bases, with 9 bases of the junction left unmatched. CDR3 in DNA: TGTGCCAGCAACGAGGACAGGGTATGGACTGAAGCTTTCTTT. Its protein product is CASNEDRVWTEAFF.

The CDR3 is CASTMDRVITEAFF. CDR3 sequence (DNA): TGTGCCAGCACTATGGACAGGGTGATCACTGAAGCTTTCTTT. This chain uses TRBV6-5 with TRBJ1-1, with 8 bases lining up with TRBD1. Germline CDR1 is MNHEY and CDR2 is SVGAGI. This CDR3 is built from 14 residues. V shed 7 bases and J 4 bases; nucleotides not matched to a gene: 8.

The rearrangement links TRBV15 to TRBJ1-3; D gene uncertain. The CDR3 runs 15 residues. Trimming took 0 bases from V and 0 from J, leaving 6 bases between them. Germline CDR1 LNHNV, CDR2 YYDKDF (reference sequence). The CDR3 bases are TGTGCCACCAGCAGAGATTCTGCCTCTGGAAACACCATATATTTT. It yields the protein CATSRDSASGNTIYF.

This clone was found once. The gene calls are TRBV6-5 and TRBJ1-2; TRBD1 matches at 7 bases. The CDR3 loop spans 15 amino acids. With V trimmed by 3 bases and J by 1 base, 5 bases remained unmatched. Germline CDR1 MNHEY, CDR2 SVGAGI. The chain's CDR3 is CASSYKGQLNYGYTF. The CDR3 bases are TGTGCCAGCAGTTATAAGGGACAGCTTAACTATGGCTACACCTTC.

The gene calls are TRBV4-3 and TRBJ1-1; 8 bases are shared with TRBD1. The CDR3 spans 13 residues. The V gene's germline CDR1 is LGHNA and CDR2 YSLEER. After removal of 5 bases from V and 1 base from J, the junction contained 0 bases not matched to a gene. The chain's CDR3 is CASSGQGNTEAFF. The CDR3 nucleotides are TGCGCCAGCAGCGGACAGGGGAACACTGAAGCTTTCTTT.

The chain links TRBV6-5 to TRBJ1-2; TRBD1 is a possible D gene (5 bases). Looked up from germline, CDR1 is MNHEY and CDR2 is SVGAGI. Deletions cut 1 base from V and 4 bases from J, with 10 bases between. The CDR3 runs to 14 residues. Written as DNA, the CDR3 is TGTGCCAGCAGTTACTTTGGGGCCGGCTATGGCTACACCTTC. Protein: CASSYFGAGYGYTF.

V is TRBV4-3 and J is TRBJ2-1; 8 nucleotides match TRBD2. The trim removed 0 bases at V and 5 bases at J, leaving 3 bases unmatched. The CDR3 is made up of 15 amino acids. Germline loops: CDR1 LGHNA, CDR2 YSLEER. The CDR3 DNA sequence: TGCGCCAGCAGCCAAGACGGGAGGGCCAACAATGAGCAGTTCTTC. It encodes CASSQDGRANNEQFF.

This chain connects TRBV27 to TRBJ2-2; no reliable D call. The CDR3 has 13 amino acids. Germline CDR1 and CDR2: MNHEY and SMNVEV (reference sequence). With 7 bases removed from V and 3 bases from J, the gap between germline ends came to 9 bases. The CDR3 loop is CASKPWDTGELFF. Here the CDR3 DNA reads TGTGCCAGCAAACCTTGGGACACCGGGGAGCTGTTTTTT.

The J gene is TRBJ2-7, the V gene TRBV2; 8 nucleotides match TRBD2. The V segment lost 7 bases and the J segment 0 bases; nucleotides outside the gene matches: 5. This CDR3 contains 14 residues. Per germline, CDR1 SNHLY and CDR2 FYNNEI. In DNA form, the CDR3 reads TGTGCCAGCATCTATACTAGCGGCTCCTACGAGCAGTACTTC. This sequence encodes CASIYTSGSYEQYF.

The V and J genes are TRBV19 and TRBJ1-1; TRBD1 is a possible D gene (6 bases). Deletions cut 3 bases from V and 1 base from J, with 12 bases between. This CDR3 comprises 15 residues. Germline CDR1 LNHDA, CDR2 SQIVND (reference sequence). CDR3 in amino acids: CASSIPSRGNTEAFF. The CDR3, as DNA: TGTGCCAGTAGTATCCCCTCCAGGGGGAACACTGAAGCTTTCTTT. Supplemented by reference TRBV19 and TRBJ1-1, the full variable domain reads DGGITQSPKYLFRKEGQNVTLSCEQNLNHDAMYWYRQDPGQGLRLIYYSQIVNDFQKGDIAEGYSVSREKKESFPLTVTSAQKNPTAFYLCASSIPSRGNTEAFFGQGTRLTVV.